The 15 T cell receptor beta chains listed next were all sequenced from one sample in a study of blood T cell repertoires in COVID-19. Produced via immunoSEQ multiplex PCR; TCRdb's table is partial and in-frame only. The sample has approximately 120,000 clones, about four fifths seen once. Sequenced material: PBMCs or T cells enriched from blood (not recorded which). These receptors all stem from a man aged 25-45 years who had recovered from COVID-19.

The chain employs TRBV28 and TRBJ1-5; a weak D match, TRBD1 (6 bases). Trimming cost V 7 bases and J 9 bases, with 22 bases left between them. The V gene's germline CDR1 is MDHEN and CDR2 SYDVKM. The CDR3 consists of 15 residues. In DNA, the CDR3 is TGTGCCAGCACTCAATTGGGGGACACCGTATCGCCCCAGCATTTT. This codes for CASTQLGDTVSPQHF.

The rearrangement uses TRBV14 and TRBJ2-1, with a weak D call TRBD2 (5 bases). Germline V gives CDR1 SGHDN, CDR2 FVKESK. The CDR3 is 15 amino acids. V was trimmed by 2 bases and J by 0 bases, leaving 8 bases between them. The CDR3 loop is CASSQLAGSYNEQFF. The DNA for the CDR3 is TGTGCCAGCAGCCAACTAGCTGGCTCCTACAATGAGCAGTTCTTC.

In this sample, this clone turned up a few times. This sequence joins TRBV2 and TRBJ1-2; D gene unclear. V lost 2 bases and J 5 bases, leaving 6 bases between the germline ends. There are 12 residues in the CDR3. CDR1 and CDR2 from the germline V gene are SNHLY and FYNNEI. CDR3 sequence (DNA): TGTGCCAGCAGTGAAACCGGTTATGGCTACACCTTC. Amino acid sequence: CASSETGYGYTF. Supplemented by reference TRBV2 and TRBJ1-2, the full variable domain reads EPEVTQTPSHQVTQMGQEVILRCVPISNHLYFYWYRQILGQKVEFLVSFYNNEISEKSEIFDDQFSVERPDGSNFTLKIRSTKLEDSAMYFCASSETGYGYTFGSGTRLTVV.

The chain links TRBV12-3 or TRBV12-4 to TRBJ1-2; D is uncertain. CDR3 length equals 13 residues. Trimming removed 6 bases from V and 0 bases from J, with 8 bases in between. The CDR3: CASSPQSNYGYTF. CDR3 DNA sequence: TGTGCCAGCAGCCCACAGTCTAACTATGGCTACACCTTC.

V is TRBV9 and J is TRBJ2-2; D unresolved. Germline CDR1 and CDR2: SGDLS and YYNGEE. V dropped 2 bases and J dropped 4 bases, with 12 bases sitting between them. The CDR3 runs to 15 residues. The CDR3 bases are TGTGCCAGCAGCGTCCACCACCCGGGCACCGGGGAGCTGTTTTTT. This translates into CASSVHHPGTGELFF.

The V call is TRBV5-5, the J call TRBJ2-1; 7 bases line up with TRBD1. Germline CDR1 reads SGHKS; CDR2 reads YYEKEE (reference sequence). The V gene end was trimmed by 0 bases and the J gene end by 6 bases; junction bases not matched to a gene: 3. The CDR3 runs to 14 residues. The CDR3: CASSLGQGVNEQFF. CDR3 bases: TGTGCCAGCAGCTTGGGCCAGGGGGTCAATGAGCAGTTCTTC. Variable domain in full (rest from reference TRBV5-5 and TRBJ2-1): DAGVTQSPTHLIKTRGQQVTLRCSPISGHKSVSWYQQVLGQGPQFIFQYYEKEERGRGNFPDRFSARQFPNYSSELNVNALLLGDSALYLCASSLGQGVNEQFFGPGTRLTVL.

The J gene is TRBJ1-2, the V gene TRBV6-5, with D perhaps TRBD1 (5 bases). Trimming shortened V by 2 bases and J by 6 bases, and 16 bases separated the two germline ends. The germline gives CDR1 MNHEY, CDR2 SVGAGI. This CDR3 has 15 residues. The CDR3 is CASSYGGTLQHGYTF. As DNA, the CDR3 is TGTGCCAGCAGTTACGGGGGGACTCTTCAACATGGCTACACCTTC.

The genes are TRBV15 and TRBJ2-3, with a tentative D call TRBD2 (5 bases). The CDR3 loop spans 16 amino acids. Germline V lookup: CDR1 LNHNV, CDR2 YYDKDF (reference sequence). V lost 1 base, J lost 2 bases, and 13 bases lay in between. The CDR3 reads CATSRGSLDYTDTQYF. CDR3 in DNA: TGTGCCACCAGCAGAGGGTCCCTAGACTACACAGATACGCAGTATTTT.

The chain is built from TRBV6-5 and TRBJ2-3; 8 bases align to TRBD1. The ends lost 5 bases at V and 7 bases at J; junction bases unmatched: 5. The CDR3 loop spans 13 amino acids. Germline V CDR1 and CDR2: MNHEY, SVGAGI. The CDR3 DNA reads as TGTGCCAGCAGTCCGGGACAGGCCTATACGCAGTATTTT. Amino acid sequence: CASSPGQAYTQYF.

The chain is built from TRBV7-2 and TRBJ2-3; TRBD2 matches at 13 bases. The CDR3 totals 17 residues. V dropped 5 bases and J dropped 3; count of bases not matched to a gene: 8. Germline lookup yields CDR1 SGHTA and CDR2 FQGNSA. Here the CDR3 DNA reads TGTGCCAGCAGCCTTCGACTAGCGGGGGGTTTAACAGATACGCAGTATTTT. This encodes CASSLRLAGGLTDTQYF.

The rearrangement links TRBV19 to TRBJ2-1; D might be TRBD2 (6 bases). Germline V gene lookup returns CDR1 LNHDA and CDR2 SQIVND (reference sequence). CDR3 length equals 13 residues. V was shortened by 10 bases and J by 5 bases, with 15 bases between the two germline ends. The chain's CDR3 is CATVGGSNNEQFF. CDR3 DNA sequence: TGTGCCACCGTCGGGGGAAGTAACAATGAGCAGTTCTTC.

This clone appeared a single time. The chain links TRBV4-2 to TRBJ2-3; 10 bases align to TRBD2. The trim removed 2 bases at V and 1 base at J, leaving 6 bases unmatched. Per the germline V gene, CDR1 is LGHNA and CDR2 is YNFKEQ. The CDR3 is 17 amino acids. The CDR3 here is CASSQSTGTSGTDTQYF. The CDR3 nucleotides read TGTGCCAGCAGCCAATCCACCGGGACTAGCGGCACAGATACGCAGTATTTT.

The chain uses TRBV10-3 and TRBJ1-5, with 7 bases that match TRBD1. Germline V gene lookup returns CDR1 ENHRY and CDR2 SYGVKD. The J segment lost 3 bases and the V segment lost 8 bases, leaving 4 bases of the junction unmatched. This CDR3 spans 13 amino acids. In DNA form, the CDR3 reads TGTGCCATCGGGACAGCGGACAATCAGCCCCAGCATTTT. This gives the protein CAIGTADNQPQHF.

The gene calls are TRBV30 and TRBJ1-2; D gene ambiguous. Germline V gene data show CDR1 as GTSNPN and CDR2 as SVGIG (reference sequence). This CDR3 spans 11 amino acids. V lost 4 bases and J 4 bases, leaving 7 bases between the germline ends. CDR3 residues: CAWTTGYGYTF. CDR3 sequence (DNA): TGTGCCTGGACCACGGGCTATGGCTACACCTTC.

The rearrangement joins TRBV6-4 to TRBJ2-3, with D possibly being TRBD2 (5 bases). The germline CDR1 and CDR2 sequences are MRHNA and SNTAGT. The CDR3 sequence is 14 residues long. V was shortened by 3 bases and J by 3 bases, with 10 bases between the two germline ends. This CDR3 reads CASSDKTGTDTQYF. CDR3 coding DNA: TGTGCCAGCAGTGATAAGACGGGGACAGATACGCAGTATTTT.